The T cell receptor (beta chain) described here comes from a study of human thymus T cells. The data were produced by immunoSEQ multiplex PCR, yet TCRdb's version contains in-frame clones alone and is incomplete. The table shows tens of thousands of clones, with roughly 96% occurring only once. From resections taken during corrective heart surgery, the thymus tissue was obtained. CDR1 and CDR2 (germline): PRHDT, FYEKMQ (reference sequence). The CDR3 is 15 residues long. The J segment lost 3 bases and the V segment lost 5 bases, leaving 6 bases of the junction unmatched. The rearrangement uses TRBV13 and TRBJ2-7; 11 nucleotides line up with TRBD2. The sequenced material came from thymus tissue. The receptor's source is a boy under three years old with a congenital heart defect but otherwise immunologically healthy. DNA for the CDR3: TGTGCCAGCAGCCGACACACTAGCGGGGGCTACGAGCAGTACTTC. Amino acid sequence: CASSRHTSGGYEQYF.